Described below is a single T cell receptor (beta chain) sequence and its context. This clone was observed a few times. Which antigen it targets is not known. It has no much larger one-base neighbor in the sample; base qualities were not kept. This entry comes from a study of shared clonotypes between healthy human individuals (dated by TCRdb to the early 2020s). Background for the entire study: The cohort comprised a couple of women and three men aged 18 to 49 years. For each donor, CD4 naive and CD4 memory were each given three plates, CD8 naive was given two plates, and CD8 memory was given one plate. Blood TCR repertoires of roughly 5 healthy adults were deeply sequenced to estimate repertoire size and the extent of clonotype sharing between individuals. Different laboratories and diverse techniques were used to prepare libraries and sequence TCR repertoires, to increase sequencing depth and limit assay-specific biases. Leukapheresis yielded between about 0.94 and 9 billion PBMCs per donor.

The germline V gene supplies CDR1 SGHRS and CDR2 YFSETQ. The cysteine opens and the phenylalanine closes a CDR3 of 12 amino acids. Left in the record is the CDR3 DNA by itself, 36 bases read in frame from the first base. V lost 0 bases and J lost 2 bases; the stretch between them is 2 bases long. Donors were healthy HIV-negative adults with no recently reported acute infections or vaccinations. All donors were Caucasian adults living in Nashville, Tennessee, USA. CD4+ T cells were enriched by magnetic negative selection; naive cells were then positively selected on CD45RA, and the negative fraction formed the memory subset. After blood collection by leukapheresis, PBMCs were isolated using Ficoll-Histopaque density gradient centrifugation and then cryopreserved in the vapor phase of liquid nitrogen. Analytical flow cytometry was used to check the purity and quantity of each magnetically sorted T cell population. From each sorted fraction, genomic DNA was isolated and quantified by UV absorbance on a Nanodrop 2000c.

Using the deep immunoSEQ assay, multiplex PCR amplified TCR CDR3 regions from genomic DNA. Extracted genomic DNA from each cell subset was distributed evenly across all wells of several immunoSEQ 96-well plates, and each plate was treated as a replicate. For sorted subsets, around 200 ng genomic DNA, equal to 25,000 to 35,000 T cell genomes, was loaded into each replicate PCR. Purified libraries were measured with a Qubit 3.0 fluorometer, size-checked on a Bioanalyzer 2100, and measured again with the KAPA Library Quantification kit. Each immunoSEQ 96-well plate was sequenced on its own single-read 150-cycle Illumina NextSeq 550 flow cell. For the original study's pipeline: The immunoSEQ output contained only junctional sequences without quality scores, so filtering could not match that applied to full-length reads. Sequences were annotated with PyIR, a Python wrapper for IgBLAST v1.9, using IMGT germline references to assign V/J genes and CDR3. Reads were removed for weak V/J assignments (E-value above 1e-6), missing CDR3, stop codons, out-of-frame junctions, or ambiguous translated residues. A V3J clonotype was defined by an identical inferred V gene, J gene, and CDR3 amino acid sequence. Percentage overlap between repertoires was computed as shared unique clonotypes divided by the size of the smaller repertoire. RTK rarefaction, the Chao1 estimator, and Recon v2.1 estimates of unobserved clonotypes were used to assess repertoire richness. Generation probabilities for all TCRbeta clonotypes obtained by the gDNA method from a handful of donors were computed using OLGA. The source is immuneACCESS, and TCRdb retained only in-frame sequences with V and J called. Part of the clones is not carried over; for the studies checked, unresolved V genes explain less than half of this, and the remainder is unexplained. The DNA was the basis for D and trimming; V, J and clone size are from that table. The sample data list 2 million to 2.5 million clones, and just under 95% of these were observed just once. Around 0.38% of the sample rests with the top ten.

Broader findings and caveats from the paper: Naive subsets generally had larger estimated clonotype richness than memory subsets did. Even with the large sequencing depth, rarefaction of the sorted-subset datasets indicated that sequencing was incomplete. Sharing across several donors was observed for about 5% of naive CD4, over 3% of naive CD8, 2.3% of memory CD4, and about 0.4% of memory CD8 clonotypes. Sampling was restricted to blood, and TCR repertoires in tissues likely differ from the TCR repertoires found in blood. The genetic and exposure-history diversity represented was limited by the small number of donors. Compared with non-shared clonotypes, clonotypes shared by all four sorted-subset donors had higher generation probabilities. Pairwise subsampling led to the expectation that sequencing depth would affect the degree of clonotype sharing among donors.

The source of this sequence is a man younger than 30 in good health. Some clones in this sample may be carry-over from other donors' samples. The sequencing sample was made of naive CD4+ T cells from PBMCs. In the paper's terms, the cell subset or site label means: CD45RA+ positively selected. The chain is encoded by TRBV5-1 joined to TRBJ1-1, with the identity of the D gene unclear. The CDR3 protein: CASSLDNTEAFF. In nucleotide form, the sequence is TGCGCCAGCAGCTTGGACAACACTGAAGCTTTCTTT.